The clone carrying this TCR beta chain was detected many times. Its matching antigen is unknown. RNA transcripts were the template for amplifying TCR beta CDR3 regions. The TCR CDR3 was amplified in a first-round RT-PCR using the HTBI primer set. Using its own MiXCR run on the multiplex PCR reads, TCRdb lists one record per CDR3 protein. This sample carries 300,000 to 350,000 distinct CDR3 sequences, roughly 23% of them seen once, and the ten largest clones take 50%. The source of the sample is a study of T cells in Graves' hyperthyroidism and ophthalmopathy. The wider study: Specimen type is peripheral blood, collected at initial diagnosis prior to any treatment.

V lost 2 bases and J lost 0, with 11 bases in between. CDR3 length: 17 amino acids. From germline, CDR1 is LGHDT and CDR2 YNNKEL (reference sequence). Reasons for excluding patients were uncontrolled infection, other autoimmune disease, pregnancy or lactation. Notes on the study in general: Ophthalmopathy was told apart from stable hyperthyroidism by a 13 V-J model.

The chain carries TRBV3-1 and TRBJ2-6; D is unclear. The receptor's source is a woman between 50 and 59 years old with Graves' hyperthyroidism. The sequencing input was blood. CDR3 residues: CASSQRSFLSGANVLTF. Here the CDR3 DNA reads TGTGCCAGCAGCCAACGTTCCTTCCTCTCTGGGGCCAACGTCCTGACTTTC.